This TCR beta chain emerged from a study of cytomegalovirus exposure and HLA in healthy donors. The CDR3 totals 12 residues. Per the germline V gene, CDR1 is SGHKS and CDR2 is YYEKEE (reference sequence). V lost 0 bases, J lost 7 bases, and 5 bases lay in between. Profiled with immunoSEQ multiplex PCR; TCRdb holds only in-frame clones, not every one. The top ten hold nearly 5% of the sample, which has 100,000 to 150,000 clones, about 83% seen once. The specimen sequenced was PBMCs. The chain combines TRBV5-5 with TRBJ2-1, with D unresolved. This receptor was obtained from a man younger than 35 in good health and CMV-seronegative. The CDR3 sequence is CASSLAENEQFF. The CDR3 region has the DNA TGTGCCAGCAGCTTGGCGGAGAATGAGCAGTTCTTC.